The entry below describes one TCR beta chain. Only in-frame clones appear in the TCRdb table, and some are missing; sequencing was by immunoSEQ multiplex PCR. The profile shows under 80,000 clones, roughly 87% of them singletons. Trimming removed 4 bases from V and 1 base from J; junction bases left unmatched: 3. This CDR3 region has 14 residues. CDR1 is MDHEN and CDR2 is SYDVKM in the germline V gene. This sample is part of a study of blood T cell repertoires in COVID-19. Overall study context: PBMCs, B-cell-depleted T cells, or T cells were the source of the cDNA or gDNA that made up the material.

V gene TRBV28 combines with J gene TRBJ1-1, with 7 bases fitting TRBD1. The TCR sequence derives from a man aged 45-65 years with acute or convalescent COVID-19. The specimen sequenced was peripheral blood. For the CDR3, the DNA is TGTGCCAGCAGTTCGGGACAGCCGAACACTGAAGCTTTCTTT. Its protein product is CASSSGQPNTEAFF.